This is a list of T cell receptor beta chains from one sample in a study of cytomegalovirus exposure and HLA in healthy donors. Assay used: immunoSEQ multiplex PCR; TCRdb lists only in-frame clones, some missing. The sample consists of around 190,000 clones, about 78% of them appearing once. The specimen sequenced was PBMCs. The receptors were gathered from a woman in her 30s in good health and CMV-seronegative. Each CDR3 is given without its conserved first and last residue. Fields, in order: J gene, CDR3 length, V gene, CDR3 protein.

J gene: TRBJ2-3; CDR3 length: 14; V gene: TRBV30; CDR3 protein: AWSPPDRVFTDTQY
J gene: TRBJ1-1; CDR3 length: 13; V gene: TRBV28; CDR3 protein: ASSWVGGKNTEAF
J gene: TRBJ1-2; CDR3 length: 10; V gene: TRBV9; CDR3 protein: ASSPGTGGYT
J gene: TRBJ1-4; CDR3 length: 9; V gene: TRBV28; CDR3 protein: ASSLTEKLF
J gene: TRBJ2-7; CDR3 length: 12; V gene: TRBV27; CDR3 protein: ASSLSPTPGEQY
J gene: TRBJ2-7; CDR3 length: 10; V gene: TRBV29-1; CDR3 protein: SVVSGAYEQY
J gene: -; CDR3 length: 16; V gene: TRBV27; CDR3 protein: ASSRRPMLADTIYEQY
J gene: TRBJ2-5; CDR3 length: 13; V gene: TRBV10-1; CDR3 protein: ASSDISGGPETQY
J gene: TRBJ2-3; CDR3 length: 13; V gene: TRBV6-1; CDR3 protein: ASTLSRGRGDTQY
J gene: TRBJ1-2; CDR3 length: 15; V gene: TRBV9; CDR3 protein: ASSPRHSNPKNYGYT
J gene: TRBJ2-2; CDR3 length: 11; V gene: TRBV28; CDR3 protein: ASGLAGERELF
J gene: TRBJ2-7; CDR3 length: 13; V gene: TRBV18; CDR3 protein: ASSPRVAGTYEQY
J gene: TRBJ2-2; CDR3 length: 11; V gene: TRBV5-1; CDR3 protein: ASSLVPTGELF
J gene: TRBJ1-1; CDR3 length: 13; V gene: TRBV28; CDR3 protein: ASRTTGGMNTEAF
J gene: TRBJ1-1; CDR3 length: 14; V gene: TRBV5-1; CDR3 protein: ASSLSSGEGNAEAF
J gene: TRBJ2-7; CDR3 length: 9; V gene: TRBV29-1; CDR3 protein: SVTVFYEQY
J gene: TRBJ2-7; CDR3 length: 13; V gene: TRBV10-2; CDR3 protein: ASSDQTGGGYEQY
J gene: TRBJ1-5; CDR3 length: 13; V gene: TRBV28; CDR3 protein: ASSLGSFGNQPQH
J gene: TRBJ2-1; CDR3 length: 15; V gene: TRBV5-1; CDR3 protein: ASSGYGQGSSYNEQF
J gene: TRBJ2-7; CDR3 length: 12; V gene: TRBV11-3; CDR3 protein: ASSPSGKAGEQY
J gene: TRBJ2-1; CDR3 length: 12; V gene: TRBV15; CDR3 protein: ATSNGGGANEQF
J gene: TRBJ1-1; CDR3 length: 13; V gene: TRBV6-5; CDR3 protein: ASSYSSGDRTEAF
J gene: TRBJ1-6; CDR3 length: 12; V gene: TRBV5-1; CDR3 protein: ASSLGDSNSPLH
J gene: TRBJ2-5; CDR3 length: 14; V gene: TRBV9; CDR3 protein: ASATSGGAPYETQY
J gene: TRBJ1-4; CDR3 length: 15; V gene: TRBV5-1; CDR3 protein: ASSLRTGGLANEKLF
J gene: TRBJ2-1; CDR3 length: 10; V gene: TRBV11-2; CDR3 protein: ASSSGGTKQF
J gene: TRBJ1-4; CDR3 length: 13; V gene: TRBV7-9; CDR3 protein: ASSSRQGAAEKLF
J gene: TRBJ1-2; CDR3 length: 12; V gene: TRBV15; CDR3 protein: ATSRARTGGGYT
J gene: TRBJ2-6; CDR3 length: 12; V gene: TRBV30; CDR3 protein: AWSISSGANVLT
J gene: TRBJ2-1; CDR3 length: 13; V gene: TRBV5-1; CDR3 protein: ASSDGTSGINEQF
J gene: TRBJ1-2; CDR3 length: 11; V gene: TRBV15; CDR3 protein: ATSRQAVDGYT
J gene: TRBJ2-7; CDR3 length: 9; V gene: TRBV29-1; CDR3 protein: SVAGSYEQY
J gene: TRBJ1-5; CDR3 length: 13; V gene: TRBV4-1; CDR3 protein: ASSLRGGLDQPQH
J gene: TRBJ2-3; CDR3 length: 13; V gene: TRBV27; CDR3 protein: ASSSLAGRTDTQY
J gene: TRBJ1-3; CDR3 length: 11; V gene: TRBV6-1; CDR3 protein: ASLDRPGNTIY
J gene: TRBJ2-6; CDR3 length: 15; V gene: TRBV28; CDR3 protein: ATAMTGVFSGANVLT
J gene: TRBJ2-5; CDR3 length: 11; V gene: TRBV28; CDR3 protein: ASSTTYQETQY
J gene: TRBJ1-1; CDR3 length: 14; V gene: TRBV6-1; CDR3 protein: ASSDVPGQGNTEAF
J gene: TRBJ2-3; CDR3 length: 14; V gene: TRBV27; CDR3 protein: ASSLTVGTTTDTQY
J gene: TRBJ1-1; CDR3 length: 12; V gene: TRBV2; CDR3 protein: ASSEFGENTEAF
J gene: TRBJ1-4; CDR3 length: 13; V gene: TRBV7-9; CDR3 protein: ASSFSTGGREKLF
J gene: TRBJ1-2; CDR3 length: 12; V gene: TRBV10-3; CDR3 protein: AIWDGGGEYGYT
J gene: TRBJ2-2; CDR3 length: 13; V gene: TRBV6-5; CDR3 protein: ASRPTGGSTGELF
J gene: TRBJ1-1; CDR3 length: 10; V gene: TRBV5-4; CDR3 protein: ASSSTGYEAF
J gene: -; CDR3 length: 14; V gene: TRBV28; CDR3 protein: ASRPRWDRSSYEQY
J gene: TRBJ2-7; CDR3 length: 13; V gene: TRBV2; CDR3 protein: ARSSLGDSSYEQY
J gene: TRBJ1-1; CDR3 length: 14; V gene: TRBV7-6; CDR3 protein: ASSHIRWGENTEAF
J gene: TRBJ2-7; CDR3 length: 12; V gene: TRBV19; CDR3 protein: ASSMRVGTYEQY
J gene: TRBJ1-6; CDR3 length: 13; V gene: TRBV18; CDR3 protein: ASSRAGQPDSPLH
J gene: TRBJ1-5; CDR3 length: 16; V gene: TRBV14; CDR3 protein: ASSQDSLNVPSNQPQH
J gene: TRBJ2-1; CDR3 length: 8; V gene: TRBV20-1; CDR3 protein: SALDNEQF
J gene: TRBJ2-7; CDR3 length: 11; V gene: TRBV19; CDR3 protein: ASSLAESYEQY
J gene: TRBJ2-5; CDR3 length: 15; V gene: TRBV5-1; CDR3 protein: ASSLFYRREGRETQY
J gene: TRBJ1-5; CDR3 length: 13; V gene: TRBV30; CDR3 protein: AWTLQGADSQPQH
J gene: TRBJ1-1; CDR3 length: 11; V gene: TRBV30; CDR3 protein: AHRGQLNTEAF
J gene: TRBJ2-7; CDR3 length: 10; V gene: TRBV7-9; CDR3 protein: ASSFSSYEQY
J gene: TRBJ2-5; CDR3 length: 13; V gene: TRBV5-6; CDR3 protein: ASSFIGALIETQY